This entry is about one T cell receptor beta chain. At the DNA level, this CDR3 is encoded by other sequences in the same sample as well. The data derive from a study of blood T cell repertoires in COVID-19. About the research overall: COVID-19 samples collected from the United States, Italy and Spain covered acute and convalescent phases. T cells, B-cell-depleted T cells, or PBMCs supplied cDNA or gDNA.

Repertoires were generated with immunoSEQ multiplex PCR, while TCRdb's copy carries only in-frame clones and drops some. This repertoire shows about 110,000 clones, more than 75% found once; its top ten account for about 3.5%. This CDR3 is built from 15 residues. V shed 1 base and J 4 bases; nucleotides not matched to a gene: 1. Per germline, CDR1 LGHNA and CDR2 YNFKEQ. This TCR derives from a woman aged 45-59 years with acute or convalescent COVID-19. The sequenced material came from peripheral blood. The chain uses TRBV4-2 and TRBJ2-1, with 10 bases that match TRBD1. The CDR3 DNA is TGTGCCAGCAGCCAAGGACAGGGGGCGTACAATGAGCAGTTCTTC. Its protein product is CASSQGQGAYNEQFF.